This entry lists 9 T cell receptor beta chains sequenced from one sample in a study of T cell changes during pregnancy in multiple sclerosis. Sequencing was performed with immunoSEQ multiplex PCR; in TCRdb, only in-frame clones are kept and a portion is missing. The sample records around 96,000 clones, about 93% being singletons. The input for sequencing was peripheral blood, taken in the first trimester of pregnancy. The receptor set was obtained from a female donor with multiple sclerosis, enrolled in a pregnancy study.

This clone was observed a handful of times. The chain has TRBV2 and TRBJ2-7, with D possibly matching TRBD2 (6 bases). Germline loops: CDR1 SNHLY, CDR2 FYNNEI. This CDR3 spans 14 amino acids. V was trimmed by 7 bases and J by 12 bases, leaving 25 bases between them. The CDR3 DNA is TGTGCCAGCACCCCGGGGGATTCCACCGACTCTCCGTACTTC. It is translated as CASTPGDSTDSPYF.

The rearrangement joins TRBV30 to TRBJ2-5; TRBD2 aligns across 7 bases. The CDR3 has 13 residues. The germline V gene has CDR1 GTSNPN and CDR2 SVGIG (reference sequence). V lost 1 base, J lost 5 bases, and 4 bases stayed unmatched. This CDR3 is CAWSGGGRETQYF. CDR3 in DNA: TGTGCCTGGAGTGGGGGGGGTCGGGAGACCCAGTACTTC.

The chain is built from TRBV5-5 and TRBJ1-3; D possibly corresponds to TRBD1 (5 bases). V was shortened by 3 bases and J by 0 bases, with 7 bases between the two germline ends. The CDR3 totals 14 residues. Germline lookup yields CDR1 SGHKS and CDR2 YYEKEE (reference sequence). The CDR3: CASSSQGSGNTIYF. Here the CDR3 DNA reads TGTGCCAGCAGCTCGCAGGGCTCTGGAAACACCATATATTTT. Using reference TRBV5-5 and TRBJ1-3 for the parts outside the CDR3, the full variable domain is DAGVTQSPTHLIKTRGQQVTLRCSPISGHKSVSWYQQVLGQGPQFIFQYYEKEERGRGNFPDRFSARQFPNYSSELNVNALLLGDSALYLCASSSQGSGNTIYFGEGSWLTVV.

The chain employs TRBV27 and TRBJ2-1, with TRBD2 as a possible D gene (7 bases). Germline assignment: CDR1 MNHEY and CDR2 SMNVEV (reference sequence). The germline V and J ends were trimmed by 3 bases and 6 bases, with 12 bases remaining between them. CDR3 length equals 14 residues. The CDR3 DNA reads as TGTGCCAGCAGTTTGGGGGGGCTCGTCAATGAGCAGTTCTTC. Amino acid sequence: CASSLGGLVNEQFF.

V gene TRBV7-9 combines with J gene TRBJ1-2; D perhaps matches TRBD1 (6 bases). The germline V gene has CDR1 SEHNR and CDR2 FQNEAQ (reference sequence). V lost 5 bases, J lost 7 bases, and 17 bases lay in between. The CDR3 sequence is 14 residues long. CDR3 sequence (DNA): TGTGCCAGCAGCACCCCTCCGGGGGGCCTTGGCTACACCTTC. It is translated as CASSTPPGGLGYTF.

This clone was observed once. V is TRBV2 and J is TRBJ2-7; D is possibly TRBD1 (5 bases). The CDR3 contains 11 residues. V was cut by 6 bases and J by 7 bases, with 10 bases left in between. Germline CDR1 SNHLY, CDR2 FYNNEI. For the CDR3, the DNA is TGTGCCAGCAGGGCCCAGGGAGAGCAGTACTTC. Translation: CASRAQGEQYF.

The sample holds a few counts of this clone. The chain links TRBV6-1 to TRBJ2-6; D gene ambiguous. Trimming cost V 5 bases and J 0 bases, with 5 bases left between them. Germline loops: CDR1 MNHNS, CDR2 SASEGT. This CDR3 comprises 14 residues. The CDR3 coding sequence is TGTGCCAGCAGTCCAGTCTCTGGGGCCAACGTCCTGACTTTC. This codes for CASSPVSGANVLTF.

V and J are TRBV6-4 and TRBJ2-2; tentative D call: TRBD1 (6 bases). V was pared by 3 bases and J by 1 base, with 9 bases between. Germline CDR1 MRHNA, CDR2 SNTAGT. The CDR3 extends over 15 amino acids. This chain's CDR3 is CASSDRTENTGELFF. The CDR3, as DNA: TGTGCCAGCAGTGATCGGACAGAGAACACCGGGGAGCTGTTTTTT.

The chain joins TRBV10-3 to TRBJ2-7, with 7 positions matching TRBD1. The V segment lost 8 bases and the J segment 4 bases; nucleotides outside the gene matches: 2. CDR3 size: 11 residues. Germline V gene sequence: CDR1 ENHRY, CDR2 SYGVKD. The CDR3 loop is CAIGTVYEQYF. The CDR3, as DNA: TGTGCCATCGGGACAGTATACGAGCAGTACTTC.